The sequence of this T cell receptor beta chain was determined in a study of prognosis after radiotherapy for stage I lung cancer. For the study at large: Between April 2018 and January 2019, patients with stage I non-small cell lung cancer were enrolled. A biologically effective dose of at least 100 Gy came via 3-5 SBRT fractions.

General observations from the study: A fall in unique TCR clone counts followed stereotactic body radiation therapy, with medians of approximately 9,100 versus 7,200.

The CDR3 runs 15 residues. CDR1 is KGHSH and CDR2 is LQKENI in the germline V gene. V was clipped by 2 bases and J by 4 bases, with 14 bases between them. This clonotype was observed at least ten times. Antigen specificity is unknown. Amplification of the TCR beta CDR3 (from genomic DNA) was done by two-round multiplex PCR. First-round PCR amplification was performed with primers specific to each TRBV and TRBJ gene. From the multiplex PCR reads, TCRdb called clonotypes with MiXCR, one entry per CDR3 protein. Of 30,000 or so distinct CDR3 sequences detected, roughly 40% appear once; the ten largest clones hold about 16%.

This TCR came from a donor at least 50 years old with non-small cell lung cancer. Here the sequenced sample was PBMCs, taken before or after stereotactic body radiation therapy (not recorded which). The V call is TRBV18, the J call TRBJ2-5; the D gene could be TRBD1 or TRBD2 (5 bases each). The CDR3 region has the DNA TGTGCCAGCTCACCATCAGAGGGGTTGGCAGAGACCCAGTACTTC. This codes for CASSPSEGLAETQYF.